This entry concerns a single TCR beta chain. Under the authors' procedure: Estimation of nucleated cell counts relied on the amplification of reference gene primers. Assay used: immunoSEQ multiplex PCR; TCRdb lists only in-frame clones, some missing. That table furnishes V, J and clone size, whereas the DNA furnished D and trimming. The sample lists about 250,000 clones, around nine tenths seen once, with around 1.5% in the top ten. The sample originates from a study of blood T cell repertoires in COVID-19. About the study: Both acute and convalescent COVID-19 samples were obtained from the United States, Italy and Spain. PBMCs, B-cell-depleted T cells, or T cells were the source of the cDNA or gDNA that made up the material.

Sequenced sample: peripheral blood. This receptor was identified in a man aged 80 or over with acute or convalescent COVID-19.

The CDR3 spells CASKTQGHYGYTF. In DNA, the CDR3 is TGTGCCAGTAAAACACAGGGACACTATGGCTACACCTTC. The gene calls are TRBV19 and TRBJ1-2, with D possibly being TRBD1 (6 bases). Trimming left V 7 bases short and J 3 bases short, with 12 bases between. Germline values: CDR1 LNHDA, CDR2 SQIVND (reference sequence). The CDR3 contains 13 residues.